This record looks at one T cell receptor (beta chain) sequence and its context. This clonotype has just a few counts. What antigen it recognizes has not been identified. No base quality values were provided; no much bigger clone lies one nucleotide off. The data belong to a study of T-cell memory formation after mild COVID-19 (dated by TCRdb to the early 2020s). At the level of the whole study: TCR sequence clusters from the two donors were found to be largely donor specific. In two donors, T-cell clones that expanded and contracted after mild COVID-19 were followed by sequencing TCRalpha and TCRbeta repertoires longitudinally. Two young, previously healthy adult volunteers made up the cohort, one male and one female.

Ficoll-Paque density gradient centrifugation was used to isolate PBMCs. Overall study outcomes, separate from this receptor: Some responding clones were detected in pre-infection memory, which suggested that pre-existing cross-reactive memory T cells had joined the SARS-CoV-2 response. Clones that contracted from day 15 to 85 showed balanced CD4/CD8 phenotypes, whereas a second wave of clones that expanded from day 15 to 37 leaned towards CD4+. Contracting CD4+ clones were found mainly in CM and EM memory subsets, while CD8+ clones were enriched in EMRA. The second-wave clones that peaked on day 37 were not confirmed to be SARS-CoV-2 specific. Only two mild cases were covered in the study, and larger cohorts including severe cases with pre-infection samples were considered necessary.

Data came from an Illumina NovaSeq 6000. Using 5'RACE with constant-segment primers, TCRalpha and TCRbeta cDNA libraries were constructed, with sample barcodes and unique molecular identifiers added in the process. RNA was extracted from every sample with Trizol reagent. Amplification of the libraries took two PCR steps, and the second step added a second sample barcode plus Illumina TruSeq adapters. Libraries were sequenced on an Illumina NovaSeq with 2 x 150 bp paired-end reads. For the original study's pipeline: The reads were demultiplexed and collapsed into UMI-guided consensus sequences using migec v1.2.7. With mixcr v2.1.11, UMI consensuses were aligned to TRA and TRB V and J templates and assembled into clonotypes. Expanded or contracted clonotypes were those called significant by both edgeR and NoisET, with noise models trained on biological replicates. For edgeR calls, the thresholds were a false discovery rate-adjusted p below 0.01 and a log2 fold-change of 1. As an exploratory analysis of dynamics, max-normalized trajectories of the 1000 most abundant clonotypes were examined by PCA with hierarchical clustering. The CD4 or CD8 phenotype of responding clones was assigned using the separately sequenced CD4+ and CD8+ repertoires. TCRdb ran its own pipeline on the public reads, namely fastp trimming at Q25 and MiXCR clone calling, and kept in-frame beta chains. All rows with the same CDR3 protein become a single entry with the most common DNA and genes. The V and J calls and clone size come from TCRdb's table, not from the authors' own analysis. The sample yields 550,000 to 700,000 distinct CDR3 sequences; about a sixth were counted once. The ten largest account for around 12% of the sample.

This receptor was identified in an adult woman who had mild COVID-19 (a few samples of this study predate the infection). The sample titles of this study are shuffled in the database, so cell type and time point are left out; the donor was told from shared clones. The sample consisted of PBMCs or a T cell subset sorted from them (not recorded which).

The DNA reads as follows: TGTGCCAGCAGCCCGTCACCGGAACAGGGAACTGAAGCTTTCTTT. This gives the protein CASSPSPEQGTEAFF. The chain joins TRBV5-5 to TRBJ1-1; TRBD1 is a weak D gene call, 6 bases matching. There are 15 amino acids in the CDR3, from cysteine to phenylalanine inclusive. Left in the record is the CDR3 DNA by itself, 45 bases read in frame from the first base. V is shortened by 4 bases, J by 5 bases, and the region joining them spans 18 bases. The germline V gene encodes CDR1 SGHKS and CDR2 YYEKEE (reference sequence).